A selection of T cell receptor beta chains follows, all from one sample in a study of blood T cell repertoires in COVID-19. Here immunoSEQ multiplex PCR was the method, and the copy in TCRdb shows in-frame clones only, minus some. The repertoire has 150,000 to 200,000 clones, roughly 82% of them found once; the top ten carry 11%. The sequenced material came from PBMCs or T cells enriched from blood (not recorded which). Receptor source: a man aged 50-60 years who had recovered from COVID-19. Each CDR3 is given with its conserved first and last residue.

TRBV29-1	TRBJ1-1	CSVSTVNTEAFF
TRBV5-1	TRBJ2-5	CASSLAAGQETQYF
TRBV12-5	TRBJ1-1	CASGSENSRMPEAFF
TRBV28	TRBJ2-7	CASRERTGVLPYEQYF
TRBV18	TRBJ1-5	CASSPLEGANQPQHF
TRBV10-1	TRBJ1-5	CASSAAGERQPQHF
TRBV28	TRBJ1-3	CASSPQTGGNTIYF
TRBV5-4	TRBJ2-1	CASSQGLAGSSSYNEQFF
TRBV10-1	TRBJ1-4	CASSESSHEKLFF
TRBV28	TRBJ2-3	CASSLLAGALTQYF
TRBV6-4	TRBJ2-5	CASSRVGGETQYF
TRBV11-2	TRBJ1-1	CASSLTNPGQGIEAFF
TRBV7-2	TRBJ2-7	CASSALAGGTFSYEQYF
TRBV9	TRBJ2-2	CASSARLAGGSNTGELFF
TRBV11-2	TRBJ2-4	CASSSRGREKNIQYF
TRBV2	TRBJ2-1	CASVKGLATNEQFF
TRBV28	TRBJ1-1	CASRRGGDTEAFF
TRBV6-5	TRBJ1-4	CASSYTTGGEKLFF
TRBV18	TRBJ2-7	CASSPPQGVFYEQYF
TRBV19	TRBJ2-6	CASSFPGQGANVLTF
TRBV7-2	TRBJ2-7	CASSRGLGLAGPEQYF
TRBV18	TRBJ2-4	CASSPGRDRGNIQYF
TRBV14	TRBJ2-1	CASSQDSGLPQSLPYNEQFF
TRBV5-4	TRBJ2-5	CASSAGGGRGNQETQYF
TRBV4-1	TRBJ2-7	CASSREGSYEQYF
TRBV28	TRBJ2-7	CASSLGGLGSEQYF
TRBV5-1	TRBJ2-2	CASSLYFQGNTGELFF
TRBV28	TRBJ2-3	CASSLGVWRVVSTDTQYF
TRBV9	TRBJ2-7	CASSVGTGPYEQYF
TRBV24-1	TRBJ1-5	CATSEEGVQPQHF
TRBV20-1	TRBJ2-7	CSAHDSYEQYF
TRBV7-2	TRBJ2-7	CASSLGGDRSYLRVQYF
TRBV25-1	TRBJ1-2	CASSPGTGYTF